Below, 3 T cell receptor beta chains from the same sample are listed, as sequenced in a study of blood T cells in healthy people across ages (dated by TCRdb to 2015 to 2017). The library was obtained by 5' RACE. Sequencing was carried out with an Illumina HiSeq 2500. A second PCR of roughly 7 to 11 cycles was performed with a sample-barcoded 5' primer and a J-beta primer mix. TCRdb applied fastp at Q25 and MiXCR to the public reads, then kept only in-frame beta chains. Here each entry gathers all rows of one CDR3 protein and keeps the most common genes and DNA. Counted in this sample were about 400,000 distinct CDR3 sequences; more than 45% of them appeared once. Together, the top ten hold around 49% of the sample. The sample consisted of blood. The receptors were sampled from a man between 60 and 75 years old in good health.

The chain uses TRBV30 and TRBJ1-2; D possibly corresponds to TRBD1 (6 bases). CDR1 and CDR2 (germline): GTSNPN, SVGIG (reference sequence). The CDR3 runs 13 residues. The V end was cut by 5 bases, the J end by 2 bases, with 12 bases between. The CDR3: CAWGGGVNYGYTF. The CDR3 bases are TGTGCCTGGGGCGGGGGCGTAAACTATGGCTACACCTTC.

This sequence joins TRBV12-5 and TRBJ2-7, with TRBD1 as a possible D gene (5 bases). Trimming took off 0 bases at V and 6 bases at J, with 9 bases between the two ends. The CDR3 is 13 residues long. Germline CDR1 LGHNT, CDR2 FRNRAP. The CDR3 DNA reads as TGTGCTAGTGGTTTGGTACCAGGGTCCGAGCAGTACTTC. Residues: CASGLVPGSEQYF.

This clonotype was picked up many times. This may come from a read error, since a much larger clone is one base off. The chain has TRBV5-1 and TRBJ2-3; possible D gene TRBD1, 6 bases. Germline V gene lookup returns CDR1 SGHRS and CDR2 YFSETQ. The CDR3 consists of 14 residues. V was clipped by 6 bases and J by 6 bases, with 17 bases between them. CDR3 in DNA: TGCGCCAGCACCGTAGGGGGAGTCCGGGATACGCAGTATTTT. Protein: CASTVGGVRDTQYF.